The 23 T cell receptor beta chains below come from one sample, sequenced in a study of blood T cell repertoires in COVID-19. The repertoire was sequenced with immunoSEQ multiplex PCR; TCRdb's copy has only in-frame clones and lacks some. This table holds roughly 330,000 clones, around 86% found once. The sequenced sample was peripheral blood. The source of these receptors is a woman aged 45-65 years with acute or convalescent COVID-19.

The genes are TRBV11-2 and TRBJ1-6, with 7 bases identical to TRBD1. Per the germline V gene, CDR1 is SGHAT and CDR2 is FQNNGV. The CDR3 length is 14 residues. V lost 3 bases to trimming and J lost 10 bases; unmatched junction nucleotides: 6. CDR3 bases: TGTGCCAGCAGCTTGCAGGGGGAAGGATCACCCCTCCACTTT. It translates to CASSLQGEGSPLHF.

The chain uses TRBV9 and TRBJ1-1; TRBD1 agrees at 8 bases. This CDR3 has 16 amino acids. J lost 4 bases, V lost 2 bases, and 10 bases had no gene match. Per the germline V gene, CDR1 is SGDLS and CDR2 is YYNGEE. The CDR3 loop reads CASSVSGGEKATEAFF. CDR3 nucleotides: TGTGCCAGCAGCGTTTCAGGGGGCGAGAAGGCCACTGAAGCTTTCTTT.

The gene calls are TRBV9 and TRBJ1-2; D possibly corresponds to TRBD1 (5 bases). This CDR3 comprises 14 residues. In germline, CDR1 is SGDLS, CDR2 YYNGEE. The germline V and J ends were trimmed by 5 bases and 5 bases, with 16 bases remaining between them. Here the CDR3 reads CASSEWGGVYGYTF. The CDR3 coding sequence is TGTGCCAGCAGTGAGTGGGGAGGGGTTTATGGCTACACCTTC.

CDR3 DNA: TGTGCCAGCAGTTTATTGCCGAGGACAGGGAGGGATGCGAGCTATGGCTACACCTTC. Amino acids: CASSLLPRTGRDASYGYTF. The J gene is TRBJ1-2, the V gene TRBV28; 8 bases align to TRBD1. The CDR3 loop spans 19 amino acids. The V segment lost 1 base and the J segment 4 bases; nucleotides outside the gene matches: 17. Germline assignment: CDR1 MDHEN and CDR2 SYDVKM.

The V gene is TRBV4-1, the J gene TRBJ2-1, with 7 bases matching TRBD2. This CDR3 has 16 residues. Germline lookup yields CDR1 MGHRA and CDR2 YSYEKL. V was clipped by 2 bases and J by 8 bases; unmatched bases: 12. The CDR3 region has the DNA TGCGCCAGCAGCCAATATCCGGGAGGAAGTGGCGATGAGCAGTTCTTC. Amino acid sequence: CASSQYPGGSGDEQFF.

The gene calls are TRBV28 and TRBJ1-3, with D maybe TRBD1 (6 bases). Trimming left V 5 bases short and J 4 bases short, with 12 bases between. The CDR3 consists of 14 residues. CDR1 and CDR2 from the germline V gene are MDHEN and SYDVKM. The chain's CDR3 is CASSTGMRGNTIYF. CDR3 DNA: TGTGCCAGCAGTACAGGGATGCGGGGAAACACCATATATTTT. Using reference TRBV28 and TRBJ1-3 for the parts outside the CDR3, the full variable domain is DVKVTQSSRYLVKRTGEKVFLECVQDMDHENMFWYRQDPGLGLRLIYFSYDVKMKEKGDIPEGYSVSREKKERFSLILESASTNQTSMYLCASSTGMRGNTIYFGEGSWLTVV.

This chain connects TRBV3-1 (or the pseudogene TRBV3-2) to TRBJ2-7, with D perhaps TRBD2 (6 bases). There are 12 residues in the CDR3. Germline-derived CDR1 and CDR2 are LGHDT and YNNKEL (reference sequence). Trimming shortened V by 3 bases and J by 7 bases, and 10 bases separated the two germline ends. As DNA, the CDR3 is TGTGCCAGCAGCCACACCGGAGGGGAGCAGTACTTC. It is translated as CASSHTGGEQYF.

The chain links TRBV6-5 to TRBJ2-7; D is undetermined. Germline V CDR1 and CDR2: MNHEY, SVGAGI. Trimming stripped 2 bases from V and 2 bases from J, with 4 bases between. The length of the CDR3 is 12 residues. The CDR3 protein is CASSYGTYEQYF. CDR3 nucleotides: TGTGCCAGCAGTTACGGCACCTACGAGCAGTACTTC.

The chain uses TRBV3-1 (or the pseudogene TRBV3-2) and TRBJ1-4; D gene ambiguous. Trimming took off 0 bases at V and 5 bases at J, with 16 bases between the two ends. Germline assignment: CDR1 LGHDT and CDR2 YNNKEL (reference sequence). The CDR3 runs to 17 residues. The CDR3 nucleotides read TGTGCCAGCAGCCAAGAGGTAGCTGCAGAGTTCAATGAAAAACTGTTTTTT. This encodes CASSQEVAAEFNEKLFF.

The CDR3 nucleotides are TGTGCCAGCTCACCACCTGGACTAGCGGGAGTTTTCTACAATGAGCAGTTCTTC. As protein: CASSPPGLAGVFYNEQFF. This chain uses TRBV18 with TRBJ2-1, with 13 bases aligning to TRBD2. Germline lookup yields CDR1 KGHSH and CDR2 LQKENI. The CDR3 is 18 residues long. The V segment lost 0 bases and the J segment 3 bases; nucleotides outside the gene matches: 5. Full variable domain (missing parts from reference TRBV18 and TRBJ2-1): NAGVMQNPRHLVRRRGQEARLRCSPMKGHSHVYWYRQLPEEGLKFMVYLQKENIIDESGMPKERFSAEFPKEGPSILRIQQVVRGDSAAYFCASSPPGLAGVFYNEQFFGPGTRLTVL.

The J gene is TRBJ2-7, the V gene TRBV30; D perhaps matches TRBD1 (7 bases). The V gene's germline CDR1 is GTSNPN and CDR2 SVGIG (reference sequence). The CDR3 totals 13 residues. V gave up 4 bases and J gave up 2 bases, with 12 bases separating them. CDR3 sequence reads: CAWKFRGAYEQYF. For the CDR3, the DNA is TGTGCCTGGAAGTTCAGGGGGGCCTACGAGCAGTACTTC. Supplemented by reference TRBV30 and TRBJ2-7, the full variable domain reads SQTIHQWPATLVQPVGSPLSLECTVEGTSNPNLYWYRQAAGRGLQLLFYSVGIGQISSEVPQNLSASRPQDRQFILSSKKLLLSDSGFYLCAWKFRGAYEQYFGPGTRLTVT.

This clone has a handful of counts. The genes are TRBV7-2 and TRBJ1-6, with D possibly matching TRBD1 (6 bases). Germline values: CDR1 SGHTA, CDR2 FQGNSA. The CDR3 is 13 residues long. V lost 3 bases and J lost 7, with 7 bases in between. As DNA, the CDR3 is TGTGCCAGCAGCTTGCAGGGGAATTCACCCCTCCACTTT. It encodes CASSLQGNSPLHF.

The CDR3 DNA sequence: TGTGCCAGCAGCCAAGATCAAGATACATCAAATGAAAAACTGTTTTTT. Protein: CASSQDQDTSNEKLFF. V usage is TRBV4-2 and J usage is TRBJ1-4; D is unclear. There are 16 residues in the CDR3. CDR1 is LGHNA, CDR2 YNFKEQ, per germline. Trimming removed 0 bases from V and 5 bases from J, with 13 bases in between.

The chain has TRBV6-5 and TRBJ2-3; tentatively, D is TRBD2 (7 bases). CDR3 length equals 15 residues. Germline-derived CDR1 and CDR2 are MNHEY and SVGAGI. V shed 6 bases and J shed 6 bases, with 19 bases lying between them. CDR3 in DNA: TGTGCCAGCAGGGCAGGGGCGGGAGTCGTGGATACGCAGTATTTT. Its protein is CASRAGAGVVDTQYF.

The rearrangement uses TRBV9 and TRBJ2-2; D is possibly TRBD2 (6 bases). This CDR3 spans 17 amino acids. Per the germline V gene, CDR1 is SGDLS and CDR2 is YYNGEE. Trimming took 4 bases from V and 2 from J, leaving 18 bases between them. CDR3 DNA sequence: TGTGCCAGCAGCTTACTCACCGGGACTGGAAACACCGGGGAGCTGTTTTTT. Amino acids: CASSLLTGTGNTGELFF. The full variable domain, completed using reference TRBV9 and TRBJ2-2, is DSGVTQTPKHLITATGQRVTLRCSPRSGDLSVYWYQQSLDQGLQFLIQYYNGEERAKGNILERFSAQQFPDLHSELNLSSLELGDSALYFCASSLLTGTGNTGELFFGEGSRLTVL.

The chain carries TRBV15 and TRBJ2-1; 8 nucleotides match TRBD2. Germline values: CDR1 LNHNV, CDR2 YYDKDF (reference sequence). This CDR3 has 16 amino acids. V dropped 1 base and J dropped 2; count of bases not matched to a gene: 4. The CDR3 reads CATSRGGTRTYNEQFF. CDR3 DNA: TGTGCCACCAGCAGAGGTGGGACTAGGACCTACAATGAGCAGTTCTTC.

The J gene is TRBJ1-1, the V gene TRBV28, with D perhaps matching TRBD1 (5 bases). The germline CDR1 and CDR2 sequences are MDHEN and SYDVKM. The CDR3 covers 14 residues. V dropped 3 bases and J dropped 1 base, with 9 bases sitting between them. CDR3 bases: TGTGCCAGCAGTTTTACAGGACCGAACACTGAAGCTTTCTTT. Its translation is CASSFTGPNTEAFF.

V is TRBV25-1 and J is TRBJ1-4; no definite D call. The CDR3 covers 13 residues. V was cut by 4 bases and J by 4 bases, with 7 bases left in between. CDR1 and CDR2 (germline): MGHDK, SYGVNS. Here the CDR3 DNA reads TGTGCCAGCAGTGCAGATAATAATGAAAAACTGTTTTTT. Encoded protein: CASSADNNEKLFF.

V and J are TRBV2 and TRBJ2-7, with D tentatively TRBD1 (6 bases). The V end lost 8 bases, the J end lost 4 bases, and 15 bases lay between the germline ends. The CDR3 sequence is 13 residues long. The germline CDR1 and CDR2 sequences are SNHLY and FYNNEI. The CDR3 coding sequence is TGTGCCAGCCAACGACAGGTTGAGTACGAGCAGTACTTC. It specifies CASQRQVEYEQYF.

This clone was detected a few times. The chain links TRBV6-5 to TRBJ1-2; TRBD1 might be the D (6 bases). Looked up from germline, CDR1 is MNHEY and CDR2 is SVGAGI. This CDR3 spans 14 amino acids. Trimming took off 6 bases at V and 4 bases at J, with 15 bases between the two ends. As DNA, the CDR3 is TGTGCCAGCAGGTCCAGTCAGGGGATCTATGGCTACACCTTC. Amino acid sequence: CASRSSQGIYGYTF.

This clone appeared a few times. The rearrangement uses TRBV7-2 and TRBJ1-4, with 10 bases identical to TRBD1. The CDR3 extends over 16 amino acids. The germline CDR1 and CDR2 sequences are SGHTA and FQGNSA. Trimming at V came to 4 bases and at J to 8 bases, leaving 10 bases not matched to a gene. CDR3 DNA sequence: TGTGCCAGCAGCTCGGGACAGGGGCCTCTTTGGGAAAAACTGTTTTTT. Translation gives CASSSGQGPLWEKLFF.

This clone was seen more than once but under ten times. The rearrangement links TRBV28 to TRBJ1-6; 9 positions match TRBD1. CDR1 and CDR2 (germline): MDHEN, SYDVKM. The CDR3 has 17 amino acids. Trimming at V came to 5 bases and at J to 4 bases, leaving 9 bases not matched to a gene. CDR3 residues: CASSARDRAYYNSPLHF. The DNA of the CDR3 is TGTGCCAGCAGTGCCCGGGACAGGGCCTATTATAATTCACCCCTCCACTTT.

In its sample, this clone was seen once. V and J are TRBV11-1 and TRBJ2-7; D perhaps matches TRBD2 (5 bases). V lost 1 base, J lost 2 bases, and 12 bases lay in between. The germline V gene has CDR1 SGHAT and CDR2 FQDESV (reference sequence). This CDR3 is built from 15 residues. The CDR3 loop is CASSLGGYGPYEQYF. In DNA, the CDR3 is TGTGCCAGCAGCTTAGGAGGGTACGGGCCCTACGAGCAGTACTTC.